The present T cell receptor beta chain was sequenced within a study of vaccination effects on CD4 cells after COVID-19. Repertoires were generated with immunoSEQ multiplex PCR, while TCRdb's copy carries only in-frame clones and drops some. The table records roughly 51,000 clones, 65% to 75% of them present only once. Germline V CDR1 and CDR2: SGHNT, YENEEA. Deletions cut 5 bases from V and 5 bases from J, with 15 bases between. CDR3 length: 14 amino acids. Details on this clone: What it recognizes is unknown.

Culture lasted roughly 9 days before CD4+ T cell isolation. The individual was infected with SARS-CoV-2 between March and December 2020, as confirmed by PCR. It was two doses of either the BNT162b2 or mRNA-1273 vaccine that participants received. General observations from the study: Clones induced by infection and by vaccine showed marked clonal contraction late after vaccination.

The source was CD4+ T cells from PBMCs cultured without peptide, collected after COVID-19 vaccination. The J gene is TRBJ1-1, the V gene TRBV11-3; D perhaps matches TRBD1 (6 bases). This TCR was recovered from a human donor who had a prior SARS-CoV-2 infection. As DNA, the CDR3 is TGTGCCAGCAGCAAACAGGGCGGGGGGACTGAAGCTTTCTTT. Translated, it gives CASSKQGGGTEAFF.